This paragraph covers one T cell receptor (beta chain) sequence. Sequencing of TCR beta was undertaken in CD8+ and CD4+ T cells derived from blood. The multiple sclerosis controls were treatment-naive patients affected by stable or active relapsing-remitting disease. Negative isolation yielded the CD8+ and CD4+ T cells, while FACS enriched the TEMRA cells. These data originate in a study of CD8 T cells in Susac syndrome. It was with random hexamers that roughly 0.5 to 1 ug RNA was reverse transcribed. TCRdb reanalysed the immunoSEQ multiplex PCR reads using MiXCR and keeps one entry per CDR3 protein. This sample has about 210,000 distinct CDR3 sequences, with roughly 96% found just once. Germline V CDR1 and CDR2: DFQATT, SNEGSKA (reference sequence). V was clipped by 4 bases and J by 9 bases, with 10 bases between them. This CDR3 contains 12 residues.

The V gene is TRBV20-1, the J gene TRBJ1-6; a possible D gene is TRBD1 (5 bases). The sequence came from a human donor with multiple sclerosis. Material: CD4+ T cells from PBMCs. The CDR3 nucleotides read TGCAGTGCTATGGCAGGGCCTTCACCCCTCCACTTT. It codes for CSAMAGPSPLHF.